The 25 T cell receptor beta chains below come from one sample, sequenced in a study of a mutant IDH1 vaccine in newly diagnosed glioma. Which antigens these TCRs recognize remains unknown. Generated by immunoSEQ multiplex PCR, the TCRdb table keeps only in-frame clones and is missing some. The sample has under 55,000 clones; roughly 90% are singletons. Time point meaning: week 11, during vaccination. Every vaccine dose comprised 300 ug of mutant IDH1 20-mer peptide plus topical imiquimod. Sequencing used PBMCs, obtained from a glioma patient whose treatment included an IDH1 peptide vaccine. The receptors here all came from a man aged 50 or older with glioma.

This clone has a single count. The chain combines TRBV21-1 with TRBJ1-5. TRBV21-1 is designated a pseudogene. This CDR3 is built from 18 residues. CDR3 nucleotide sequence: TGTGCCAGCAGCAAAGCTGCCCAGGGAGATTATAGCAATCAGCCCCAGCATTTT. Encoded protein: CASSKAAQGDYSNQPQHF.

This chain uses TRBV2 with TRBJ2-2; either TRBD1 or TRBD2 may supply D (5 bases each). The V end lost 6 bases, the J end lost 5 bases, and 16 bases lay between the germline ends. The length of the CDR3 is 15 residues. Germline assignment: CDR1 SNHLY and CDR2 FYNNEI. The CDR3 region has the DNA TGTGCCAGCAGAACCGGGACCAGTCAAACCGGGGAGCTGTTTTTT. This translates into CASRTGTSQTGELFF.

J is TRBJ1-1 and V is TRBV5-1, with D possibly matching TRBD1 (6 bases). CDR1 SGHRS and CDR2 YFSETQ come from the germline V gene. CDR3 length equals 14 residues. Trimming took off 1 base at V and 5 bases at J, with 12 bases between the two ends. DNA of the CDR3: TGCGCCAGCAGCTTGCGTGGAGGGGGGACTGAAGCTTTCTTT. Amino acid sequence: CASSLRGGGTEAFF.

This clone came up a few times. The CDR3 sequence is CASSIGTVSNQPQHF. The CDR3 nucleotides are TGTGCCAGTAGTATTGGGACGGTTAGCAATCAGCCCCAGCATTTT. The gene calls are TRBV19 and TRBJ1-5; weak D call: TRBD1 (5 bases). Per germline, CDR1 LNHDA and CDR2 SQIVND (reference sequence). V dropped 3 bases and J dropped 0 bases, with 9 bases sitting between them. This CDR3 comprises 15 residues.

Worth noting for this clone: Distinct nucleotide sequences in the sample also encode this CDR3. V is TRBV19 and J is TRBJ2-1; a weak D match, TRBD1 (5 bases). Germline V gene lookup returns CDR1 LNHDA and CDR2 SQIVND (reference sequence). The CDR3 has 12 amino acids. V lost 2 bases, J lost 7 bases, and 6 bases lay in between. CDR3 in DNA: TGTGCCAGTAGTATAAGGGGTAATGAGCAGTTCTTC. Its protein product is CASSIRGNEQFF.

The genes are TRBV28 and TRBJ1-5; no firm D call. Germline CDR1 is MDHEN and CDR2 is SYDVKM. V lost 7 bases and J lost 9, with 16 bases in between. This CDR3 is built from 13 residues. Here the CDR3 DNA reads TGTGCCAGCACCCCTGGGTCCTCTAGGCCCCAGCATTTT. Its protein is CASTPGSSRPQHF.

The gene calls are TRBV27 and TRBJ2-1, with 7 positions matching TRBD2. Trimming cost V 3 bases and J 6 bases; bases outside gene matches: 20. From germline, CDR1 is MNHEY and CDR2 SMNVEV (reference sequence). This CDR3 is built from 19 residues. The chain's CDR3 is CASSFTGLAREDEGNEQFF. The DNA of the CDR3 is TGTGCCAGCAGTTTTACGGGGCTAGCCCGGGAGGACGAGGGCAATGAGCAGTTCTTC.

The rearrangement joins TRBV2 to TRBJ2-1; D is unresolved. Trimming stripped 6 bases from V and 5 bases from J, with 17 bases between. Germline V gene sequence: CDR1 SNHLY, CDR2 FYNNEI. The CDR3 spans 15 residues. CDR3 region: CASRATIMSHNEQFF. CDR3 coding DNA: TGTGCCAGCAGGGCGACAATTATGTCCCACAATGAGCAGTTCTTC.

This chain links TRBV6-5 with TRBJ1-5, with a possible D match to TRBD1 (5 bases). The CDR3 is 15 residues long. The germline gives CDR1 MNHEY, CDR2 SVGAGI. V gave up 6 bases and J gave up 5 bases, with 17 bases separating them. The DNA of the CDR3 is TGTGCCAGCAGCCTTCAGGGAGCCGAATATCAGCCCCAGCATTTT. This encodes CASSLQGAEYQPQHF.

This clone was detected once. The chain combines TRBV18 with TRBJ1-2; 11 bases are shared with TRBD1. The V and J ends lost 1 base and 5 bases, in that order; junction bases with no gene match: 3. Germline V gene lookup returns CDR1 KGHSH and CDR2 LQKENI. There are 15 residues in the CDR3. CDR3 protein: CASSPLDRGHYGYTF. Written as DNA, the CDR3 is TGTGCCAGCTCACCACTGGACAGGGGGCATTATGGCTACACCTTC.

The chain carries TRBV5-1 and TRBJ1-6; D might be TRBD1 (5 bases). Germline V lookup: CDR1 SGHRS, CDR2 YFSETQ. There are 15 residues in the CDR3. Trimming stripped 0 bases from V and 8 bases from J, with 12 bases between. The CDR3 bases are TGCGCCAGCAGCTTGGCTGCAGGGAGGGATTCACCCCTCCACTTT. It specifies CASSLAAGRDSPLHF.

The J gene is TRBJ2-4, the V gene TRBV7-2, with D unclear. The length of the CDR3 is 11 residues. Germline V gives CDR1 SGHTA, CDR2 FQGNSA. V dropped 4 bases and J dropped 8 bases, with 6 bases sitting between them. CDR3 sequence: CASSSTHIQYF. The CDR3 DNA sequence: TGTGCCAGCAGCTCAACACACATTCAGTACTTC.

The chain recombines TRBV19 with TRBJ2-6; D not resolved. Per the germline V gene, CDR1 is LNHDA and CDR2 is SQIVND (reference sequence). The CDR3 loop spans 14 amino acids. Trimming took off 6 bases at V and 4 bases at J, with 10 bases between the two ends. CDR3 sequence (DNA): TGTGCCAGTAGGAGCCGCGCCGGGGCCAACGTCCTGACTTTC. Translation gives CASRSRAGANVLTF. The full variable domain, with the rest looked up from reference TRBV19 and TRBJ2-6, is DGGITQSPKYLFRKEGQNVTLSCEQNLNHDAMYWYRQDPGQGLRLIYYSQIVNDFQKGDIAEGYSVSREKKESFPLTVTSAQKNPTAFYLCASRSRAGANVLTFGAGSRLTVL.

The CDR3 protein is CASSRGRQGAVNTEAFF. CDR3 nucleotides: TGCGCCAGCAGCCGAGGCCGACAGGGCGCGGTGAACACTGAAGCTTTCTTT. The chain uses TRBV5-1 and TRBJ1-1; 7 bases agree with TRBD1. V lost 4 bases, J lost 0 bases, and 12 bases stayed unmatched. The CDR3 covers 17 residues. The V gene's germline CDR1 is SGHRS and CDR2 YFSETQ. Variable domain in full (rest from reference TRBV5-1 and TRBJ1-1): KAGVTQTPRYLIKTRGQQVTLSCSPISGHRSVSWYQQTPGQGLQFLFEYFSETQRNKGNFPGRFSGRQFSNSRSEMNVSTLELGDSALYLCASSRGRQGAVNTEAFFGQGTRLTVV.

J is TRBJ2-7 and V is TRBV5-6; 8 nucleotides line up with TRBD1. The CDR3 contains 16 residues. V lost 3 bases and J lost 0; bases outside the gene matches: 8. In germline, CDR1 is SGHDT, CDR2 YYEEEE. The CDR3 DNA reads TGTGCCAGCAGCTCAACGGGACAGGACCCCTCCTACGAGCAGTACTTC. Amino acid sequence: CASSSTGQDPSYEQYF.

J is TRBJ2-1 and V is TRBV4-3, with 7 bases identical to TRBD2. Germline assignment: CDR1 LGHNA and CDR2 YSLEER. This CDR3 is built from 15 residues. V was pared by 4 bases and J by 5 bases, with 8 bases of the junction left unmatched. This CDR3 reads CASSPGRGFDNEQFF. The DNA for the CDR3 is TGCGCCAGCAGCCCTGGGAGGGGATTCGACAATGAGCAGTTCTTC.

The chain is built from TRBV4-3 and TRBJ1-1; possibly TRBD1 for D (6 bases). The CDR3 is made up of 16 amino acids. Trimming took 0 bases from V and 4 from J, leaving 15 bases between them. From germline, CDR1 is LGHNA and CDR2 YSLEER. The CDR3 DNA is TGCGCCAGCAGCCAAGATTGGGGGGGCCGGATCACTGAAGCTTTCTTT. Protein product: CASSQDWGGRITEAFF.

This clone appeared a few times. Germline and junction disagree at one end, which may indicate a read error. The chain recombines TRBV20-1 with TRBJ2-7; D perhaps matches TRBD1 (6 bases). Germline assignment: CDR1 DFQATT and CDR2 SNEGSKA (reference sequence). This CDR3 contains 11 residues. The CDR3 region is CSGRDAGQTHF. CDR3 sequence (DNA): TGCAGTGGGAGAGATGCAGGACAGACTCACTTC.

The chain recombines TRBV9 with TRBJ1-2, with D hard to call. Germline values: CDR1 SGDLS, CDR2 YYNGEE. Trimming left V 1 base short and J 1 base short, with 17 bases between. This CDR3 comprises 17 residues. The CDR3 region has the DNA TGTGCCAGCAGCGTATTCGGAGCACAACATAATAACTATGGCTACACCTTC. Protein product: CASSVFGAQHNNYGYTF.

The chain links TRBV5-1 to TRBJ2-2; 9 bases align to TRBD1. The CDR3 covers 15 residues. Per the germline V gene, CDR1 is SGHRS and CDR2 is YFSETQ. V gave up 9 bases and J gave up 5 bases; unmatched junction bases: 11. The chain's CDR3 is CATKRGQGGTGELFF. For the CDR3, the DNA is TGCGCCACCAAGCGGGGACAGGGTGGAACCGGGGAGCTGTTTTTT.

V usage is TRBV11-3 and J usage is TRBJ2-5; TRBD2 matches at 7 bases. V lost 4 bases and J lost 9; bases outside the gene matches: 8. The CDR3 runs 13 residues. The germline V gene has CDR1 SGHNT and CDR2 YENEEA. CDR3 residues: CASSSRVGGAQYF. The CDR3 DNA reads TGTGCCAGCAGCTCCCGGGTGGGGGGGGCCCAGTACTTC.

In this sample, this clone turned up a few times. The gene calls are TRBV5-1 and TRBJ2-6, with 10 bases identical to TRBD1. CDR1 SGHRS and CDR2 YFSETQ come from the germline V gene. CDR3 length: 18 amino acids. V shed 5 bases and J 1 base; nucleotides not matched to a gene: 9. This chain's CDR3 is CASSSPGQGLSGANVLTF. CDR3 DNA sequence: TGCGCCAGCAGTTCCCCGGGACAGGGGTTATCTGGGGCCAACGTCCTGACTTTC.

CDR3 DNA sequence: TGTGCCATCAGTGAAGGGCAGGGGGTCGGTCAGGGAAAACTGTTTTTT. Protein product: CAISEGQGVGQGKLFF. The chain employs TRBV10-3 and TRBJ1-4; 7 bases fit TRBD1. Trimming removed 3 bases from V and 10 bases from J; junction bases left unmatched: 14. The CDR3 consists of 16 residues. Per germline, CDR1 ENHRY and CDR2 SYGVKD.

V gene TRBV2 combines with J gene TRBJ2-1; 8 bases line up with TRBD1. With V trimmed by 8 bases and J by 7 bases, 1 base remained unmatched. The CDR3 totals 11 residues. The germline gives CDR1 SNHLY, CDR2 FYNNEI. In nucleotides, the CDR3 is TGTGCCAGCGACAGGGGAAATGAGCAGTTCTTC. As protein: CASDRGNEQFF.

The chain uses TRBV30 and TRBJ2-1, with a weak D call TRBD1 (5 bases). Looked up from germline, CDR1 is GTSNPN and CDR2 is SVGIG (reference sequence). V lost 2 bases to trimming and J lost 6 bases, with 17 bases between them. This CDR3 contains 15 residues. The DNA for the CDR3 is TGTGCCTGGAGTTTTAGGGGTCCCACTGCCAATGAGCAGTTCTTC. As protein: CAWSFRGPTANEQFF.